These 14 T cell receptor beta chains came from one sample sequenced in a study of post-analysis software for immune sequencing data. Study results and caveats: Higher frequency in patients than in controls was seen for several TRBV segments, with TRBV5-6, TRBV5-1 and TRBV20-1 among them.

Their antigens remain unidentified. Incorporated into the TCR beta cDNA libraries were unique molecular identifiers, which served to reduce PCR and sequencing biases. TCRdb re-called the PCR reads through MiXCR, storing one row per CDR3 protein. The table includes some 190,000 distinct CDR3 sequences, over 25% detected once. Sequencing used blood. The receptors derive from a girl younger than 18 with multiple sclerosis.

About this clonotype: This may stem from a read error, because a much larger clone lies one nucleotide away. The V call is TRBV7-2, the J call TRBJ2-5; D unresolved. CDR1 and CDR2 (germline): SGHTA, FQGNSA. The CDR3 totals 12 residues. The V gene lost 4 bases and the J gene lost 11 bases, with 14 bases spanning the gap. CDR3 in DNA: TGTGCCAGCAGCTCCCGACACAATGAGCAGTACTTC. It yields the protein CASSSRHNEQYF.

The chain joins TRBV6-5 to TRBJ2-5; D possibly corresponds to TRBD1 (6 bases). The J call may be incorrect, as the DNA end agrees better with TRBJ2-7. The germline V gene has CDR1 MNHEY and CDR2 SVGAGI. This CDR3 region has 13 residues. The DNA of the CDR3 is TGTGCCAGCAGGAGAGGGGGAAACTACGAGCAGTACTTC. Protein: CASRRGGNYEQYF.

The sample holds many counts of this clonotype. CDR3 amino acids: CASSLAGFETQYF. In DNA form, the CDR3 reads TGCGCCAGCAGCTTGGCAGGGTTCGAGACCCAGTACTTC. V is TRBV5-1 and J is TRBJ2-5; possibly TRBD1 for D (5 bases). The CDR3 totals 13 residues. Trimming removed 0 bases from V and 5 bases from J, with 8 bases in between. CDR1 is SGHRS, CDR2 YFSETQ, per germline.

This clonotype was counted a single time. The chain has TRBV5-1 and TRBJ2-2, with 7 nucleotides matching TRBD2. The germline CDR1 and CDR2 sequences are SGHRS and YFSETQ. The CDR3 has 14 residues. Trimming cost V 3 bases and J 6 bases; bases outside gene matches: 5. CDR3 DNA: TGCGCCAGCAGCTCCGGGACTACGCCCGGGGAGCTGTTTTTT. It encodes CASSSGTTPGELFF.

In its sample, this clonotype was seen many times. The gene calls are TRBV29-1 and TRBJ2-1; 13 bases agree with TRBD2. V was clipped by 0 bases and J by 0 bases; unmatched bases: 8. The CDR3 totals 19 residues. The germline V gene has CDR1 SQVTM and CDR2 ANQGSEA. In DNA form, the CDR3 reads TGCAGCGTTGAAGAAACGGGACTAGCGGGAACACCCTCCTACAATGAGCAGTTCTTC. It yields the protein CSVEETGLAGTPSYNEQFF.

With regard to this clonotype: It may be a read error: a sequence one base away is much more abundant. The chain joins TRBV20-1 to TRBJ2-6; maybe TRBD2 (5 bases). This CDR3 is 17 amino acids long. Trimming shortened V by 1 base and J by 4 bases, and 17 bases separated the two germline ends. Per germline, CDR1 DFQATT and CDR2 SNEGSKA (reference sequence). This CDR3 is CSARVDFGYEGANVLTF. The CDR3 DNA follows: TGCAGTGCTAGAGTGGACTTTGGGTACGAGGGGGCCAACGTCCTGACTTTC.

Concerning this clonotype itself: The junction does not match germline at one end; this may be a read error. This chain connects TRBV25-1 to TRBJ2-1, with a tentative D call TRBD1 (7 bases). The V gene's germline CDR1 is MGHDK and CDR2 SYGVNS. The CDR3 runs 15 residues. CDR3: CAGSGGGVGNNEQFF. The CDR3 nucleotides read TGTGCCGGCAGTGGAGGGGGCGTGGGGAACAATGAGCAGTTCTTC.

The CDR3, as DNA: TGTGCCAGCAGCCTTAATGCGGGGGCCTACGAGCAGTACTTC. This codes for CASSLNAGAYEQYF. The chain couples TRBV7-8 to TRBJ2-7; TRBD2 matches at 7 bases. Looked up from germline, CDR1 is SGHVS and CDR2 is FQNEAQ. V lost 5 bases to trimming and J lost 2 bases; unmatched junction nucleotides: 6. CDR3 length equals 14 residues.

The J gene is TRBJ2-2, the V gene TRBV7-2; possibly TRBD1 for D (6 bases). The V end lost 5 bases, the J end lost 1 base, and 11 bases lay between the germline ends. CDR1 SGHTA and CDR2 FQGNSA come from the germline V gene. The CDR3 runs 15 residues. In DNA form, the CDR3 reads TGTGCCAGCAGCGCCGACAGGATGAACACCGGGGAGCTGTTTTTT. This translates into CASSADRMNTGELFF.

This clonotype was detected a few times. At one boundary the junction diverges from the germline segment, which might be a read error. The chain employs TRBV11-2 and TRBJ2-3; 8 bases align to TRBD2. This CDR3 is built from 16 residues. The germline V gene has CDR1 SGHAT and CDR2 FQNNGV. The DNA for the CDR3 is TGTACCAGCAGCCCTGTCGGCAGCGGGAGAACAGATACGCAGTATTTT. It encodes CTSSPVGSGRTDTQYF.

Concerning this clonotype itself: A read error may explain this, as a much larger clone is one base away. V is TRBV6-5 and J is TRBJ2-1; D gene ambiguous. Germline CDR1 MNHEY, CDR2 SVGAGI. The CDR3 spans 12 residues. V was shortened by 4 bases and J by 7 bases, with 8 bases between the two germline ends. CDR3 in amino acids: CASSCSGNEQFF. In DNA form, the CDR3 reads TGTGCCAGCAGTTGCTCGGGTAATGAGCAGTTCTTC.

The table lists this clonotype with many counts. The V and J genes are TRBV6-5 and TRBJ2-7; 7 bases match TRBD2. The V gene end was trimmed by 4 bases and the J gene end by 0 bases; junction bases not matched to a gene: 6. Looked up from germline, CDR1 is MNHEY and CDR2 is SVGAGI. The CDR3 totals 15 residues. CDR3 DNA sequence: TGTGCCAGCAGTTCAGTGGGCGGGGGCTCCTACGAGCAGTACTTC. Its protein is CASSSVGGGSYEQYF.

This clonotype was seen many times. The V gene is TRBV7-2, the J gene TRBJ1-1; D is uncertain. This CDR3 spans 16 amino acids. The V and J ends lost 5 bases and 0 bases respectively, with 16 bases between them. Per germline, CDR1 SGHTA and CDR2 FQGNSA. This CDR3 reads CASSRRLRPMNTEAFF. In DNA form, the CDR3 reads TGTGCCAGCAGCCGCAGACTCCGCCCCATGAACACTGAAGCTTTCTTT.

There are many counts of this clonotype. The chain has TRBV20-1 and TRBJ1-2; a possible D gene is TRBD1 (5 bases). Trimming cost V 1 base and J 12 bases, with 12 bases left between them. Germline lookup yields CDR1 DFQATT and CDR2 SNEGSKA (reference sequence). This CDR3 spans 11 amino acids. The CDR3 region is CSARAGDLDTF. In DNA, the CDR3 is TGCAGTGCTAGAGCCGGGGACTTAGACACCTTC.